These 5 T cell receptor beta chains were sequenced from one sample in a study of spatial heterogeneity in lung cancer (dated by TCRdb to between 2018 and 2021). Results and caveats for the whole study, not just this receptor: The tumor nonsynonymous mutation count correlated with the number of expanded intratumoral alpha and beta TCRs.

Library construction relied on 5' RACE. For sequencing, a NextSeq 500 was employed. The public sequencing data were trimmed at Q25 with fastp and processed into clonotypes with MiXCR by TCRdb, which kept only in-frame beta chains. Records with the same CDR3 protein are collapsed into one entry carrying the most frequent genes and DNA. Counted in this sample were about 13,000 distinct CDR3 sequences; 5.6% of them appeared once. The top ten clones comprise around 10% of the sample. This specimen's time point label, interpreted: sample taken at primary tumor resection. Which antigens these TCRs recognize remains unknown. The sample consisted of lung tumor tissue, taken at surgery. These receptors were obtained from a female donor with early-stage non-small cell lung cancer.

This clonotype was found many times. Being off target in a library aimed at alpha chains, this beta chain has a size of little meaning. The chain is built from TRBV2 and TRBJ2-7, with no clear D. CDR1 and CDR2 (germline): SNHLY, FYNNEI. V lost 2 bases and J lost 3, with 5 bases in between. This CDR3 has 12 residues. CDR3 amino acids: CASSEQDYEQYF. Written as DNA, the CDR3 is TGTGCCAGCAGTGAACAGGACTACGAGCAGTACTTC.

This clonotype came up a few times. This beta chain is an off-target read within a library intended for alpha chains, so its frequency means little. The genes are TRBV20-1 and TRBJ1-2; D remains ambiguous. Germline lookup yields CDR1 DFQATT and CDR2 SNEGSKA (reference sequence). This CDR3 contains 12 residues. V shed 6 bases and J shed 8 bases, with 16 bases lying between them. The CDR3 nucleotides read TGCAGTGCCGTCGAAAGGTGGCGGGGCTACACCTTC. Translation gives CSAVERWRGYTF.

This clonotype was seen at least ten times. The library was prepared for alpha chains; this beta chain is a stray read, so its frequency means little. The chain is built from TRBV25-1 and TRBJ2-1; TRBD1 matches 12 bases. After removal of 6 bases from V and 8 bases from J, the junction contained 5 bases not matched to a gene. The germline V gene encodes CDR1 MGHDK and CDR2 SYGVNS. CDR3 length: 14 residues. The CDR3 DNA reads as TGTGCCAGCAGGGGGACAGGGGGCTTTGATGAGCAGTTCTTC. Translated: CASRGTGGFDEQFF.

The sample holds a few counts of this clonotype. This beta chain is off target for a library built for alpha chains, so its abundance means little. The rearrangement links TRBV10-3 to TRBJ2-7; D unresolved. The CDR3 totals 17 residues. Trimming cost V 2 bases and J 2 bases, with 19 bases left between them. The germline gives CDR1 ENHRY, CDR2 SYGVKD. For the CDR3, the DNA is TGTGCCATCAGTGAGAGAAGGGAAACCATCCAACCCTACGAGCAGTACTTC. It yields the protein CAISERRETIQPYEQYF.

This clonotype counts as medium-sized. This beta chain is a stray sequence in a library constructed for alpha chains; its clone size is not meaningful. The chain combines TRBV7-9 with TRBJ2-5; 9 bases align to TRBD2. CDR3 size: 14 residues. Germline trimming cut 6 bases from V and 2 bases from J; bases unmatched to any gene: 4. Germline lookup yields CDR1 SEHNR and CDR2 FQNEAQ (reference sequence). In DNA, the CDR3 is TGTGCCAGCAGGCCAGCGGGGGGACAAGAGACCCAGTACTTC. Translating gives CASRPAGGQETQYF.